These 15 T cell receptor beta chains came from one sample sequenced in a study of T cells after yellow fever vaccination. Via MiXCR, TCRdb re-called the 5' RACE reads, giving one row per CDR3 protein. This sample has 620,000 or so distinct CDR3 sequences; roughly an eighth occur once, and the top ten carry about 15%. The starting material was PBMCs, obtained on the day of the yellow fever booster vaccination. The receptor set was obtained from a man under 40 who received the YFV17D yellow fever vaccine.

In its sample, this clonotype was seen a few times. V gene TRBV2 combines with J gene TRBJ2-7; the D call may be TRBD1 or TRBD2 (5 bases each). Trimming cost V 6 bases and J 3 bases, with 18 bases left between them. The germline V gene encodes CDR1 SNHLY and CDR2 FYNNEI. The CDR3 loop spans 15 amino acids. This chain's CDR3 is CASRLRAGPLYEQYF. CDR3 DNA sequence: TGTGCCAGCAGGTTGAGGGCAGGGCCCCTCTACGAGCAGTACTTC.

In this sample, this clonotype turned up a few times. V gene TRBV14 combines with J gene TRBJ2-7; 7 nucleotides agree with TRBD2. This CDR3 spans 14 amino acids. V shed 3 bases and J 3 bases; nucleotides not matched to a gene: 5. The V gene's germline CDR1 is SGHDN and CDR2 FVKESK. CDR3 nucleotide sequence: TGTGCCAGCAGCCAGACTAGCTTGGTCTACGAGCAGTACTTC. It encodes CASSQTSLVYEQYF.

The sample holds a few counts of this clonotype. The rearrangement joins TRBV9 to TRBJ2-3; the D gene is possibly TRBD2 (5 bases). Looked up from germline, CDR1 is SGDLS and CDR2 is YYNGEE. The CDR3 runs 15 residues. Trimming removed 3 bases from V and 2 bases from J, with 13 bases in between. This CDR3 is CASSAQADPTDTQYF. CDR3 bases: TGTGCCAGCAGCGCGCAAGCGGACCCCACAGATACGCAGTATTTT.

This clonotype was counted a few times. V usage is TRBV6-1 and J usage is TRBJ2-1; possibly TRBD1 for D (6 bases). The CDR3 totals 16 residues. The germline V gene has CDR1 MNHNS and CDR2 SASEGT. V was cut by 8 bases and J by 9 bases, with 26 bases left in between. The CDR3 region is CASCPLRDMGLGEQFF. CDR3 nucleotides: TGTGCCAGCTGCCCCCTACGGGACATGGGTCTTGGTGAGCAGTTCTTC.

This clonotype has a handful of counts. CDR3 nucleotide sequence: TGTGCCAGCAGCCCCAAAAATGAAAAACTGTTTTTT. This codes for CASSPKNEKLFF. The chain combines TRBV12-3 or TRBV12-4 with TRBJ1-4; D gene unclear. The CDR3 is 12 amino acids. The ends were cut back, 6 bases at V and 5 bases at J, with 7 bases in the middle.

This clonotype was seen only a few times. The chain carries TRBV20-1 and TRBJ2-3, with 12 bases that match TRBD1. This CDR3 has 14 amino acids. V lost 3 bases and J lost 7; bases outside the gene matches: 5. Germline values: CDR1 DFQATT, CDR2 SNEGSKA (reference sequence). DNA for the CDR3: TGCAGTGCTAGGGGGACAGGGGGCTCGAATACGCAGTATTTT. Protein product: CSARGTGGSNTQYF.

This clonotype was counted between two and nine times. V usage is TRBV15 and J usage is TRBJ2-7; 11 positions agree with TRBD2. The CDR3 is 16 residues long. With V trimmed by 0 bases and J by 3 bases, 4 bases remained unmatched. The V gene's germline CDR1 is LNHNV and CDR2 YYDKDF (reference sequence). CDR3: CATSRDRLAGIYEQYF. CDR3 nucleotides: TGTGCCACCAGCAGAGATCGACTAGCGGGAATCTACGAGCAGTACTTC.

This clonotype appeared a few times. Mismatch with germline at one junction end may stem from a read error. The DNA for the CDR3 is TGTGCCAGCAGCTACGCGGGACTTCCGGGTACTTTC. Amino acids: CASSYAGLPGTF. The V gene is TRBV7-9, the J gene TRBJ2-7; weak D call: TRBD2 (6 bases). Germline CDR1 and CDR2: SEHNR and FQNEAQ (reference sequence). CDR3 size: 12 residues.

This clonotype has more than one count but fewer than ten. This chain uses TRBV5-1 with TRBJ2-1, with D perhaps TRBD1 (5 bases). Germline V CDR1 and CDR2: SGHRS, YFSETQ. The CDR3 extends over 11 amino acids. V lost 2 bases and J lost 12, with 9 bases in between. The CDR3 protein is CASSLQAGQFF. For the CDR3, the DNA is TGCGCCAGCAGCTTACAGGCCGGGCAGTTCTTC.

The chain combines TRBV27 with TRBJ2-1; no clear D. The CDR3 covers 13 residues. The germline V gene has CDR1 MNHEY and CDR2 SMNVEV (reference sequence). With 2 bases removed from V and 6 bases from J, the gap between germline ends came to 8 bases. The chain's CDR3 is CASSLVLPNEQFF. The CDR3 DNA sequence: TGTGCCAGCAGTTTAGTCCTACCCAATGAGCAGTTCTTC.

This clonotype was seen a handful of times. The chain couples TRBV4-3 to TRBJ2-1; no definite D call. V lost 0 bases and J lost 6, with 6 bases in between. The germline V gene encodes CDR1 LGHNA and CDR2 YSLEER. The CDR3 spans 13 residues. The CDR3 spells CASSQDSVNEQFF. Here the CDR3 DNA reads TGCGCCAGCAGCCAAGATTCAGTCAATGAGCAGTTCTTC.

This clonotype showed up just a few times. The chain links TRBV5-5 to TRBJ1-2, with unresolved D. The CDR3 covers 15 residues. Looked up from germline, CDR1 is SGHKS and CDR2 is YYEKEE (reference sequence). V was shortened by 5 bases and J by 2 bases, with 16 bases between the two germline ends. The CDR3 DNA follows: TGTGCCAGCAGGGTTTCGCGGACTGGGAACTATGGCTACACCTTC. This sequence encodes CASRVSRTGNYGYTF. The whole variable domain, remainder taken from reference TRBV5-5 and TRBJ1-2, is DAGVTQSPTHLIKTRGQQVTLRCSPISGHKSVSWYQQVLGQGPQFIFQYYEKEERGRGNFPDRFSARQFPNYSSELNVNALLLGDSALYLCASRVSRTGNYGYTFGSGTRLTVV.

This clonotype was observed a few times. The genes are TRBV9 and TRBJ1-2; D might be TRBD1 (6 bases). The CDR3 covers 17 residues. Germline CDR1 reads SGDLS; CDR2 reads YYNGEE. V was trimmed by 2 bases and J by 4 bases, leaving 21 bases between them. CDR3 amino acids: CASSVSRGEGFGYGYTF. In DNA, the CDR3 is TGTGCCAGCAGCGTTAGTAGGGGGGAAGGTTTCGGCTATGGCTACACCTTC.

This clonotype was recorded a few times. This chain joins TRBV5-1 and TRBJ1-2; 12 bases align to TRBD1. V lost 0 bases to trimming and J lost 8 bases; unmatched junction nucleotides: 8. The CDR3 length is 16 residues. Germline values: CDR1 SGHRS, CDR2 YFSETQ. The CDR3 loop is CASSLEGTGGPKGYTF. The CDR3, as DNA: TGCGCCAGCAGCTTGGAGGGGACAGGGGGCCCCAAAGGCTACACCTTC.

This clonotype was seen a handful of times. The chain links TRBV10-3 to TRBJ2-1; D unclear. The V gene's germline CDR1 is ENHRY and CDR2 SYGVKD. Trimming removed 0 bases from V and 6 bases from J, with 12 bases in between. CDR3 length: 15 residues. The CDR3 DNA reads as TGTGCCATCAGTGAGTCTGCCTCGGCACGCAATGAGCAGTTCTTC. The encoded protein is CAISESASARNEQFF.